What follows are 18 T cell receptor beta chains derived from one specimen sequenced in a study of cytomegalovirus exposure and HLA in healthy donors. Clones were read by immunoSEQ multiplex PCR, and TCRdb kept only the in-frame ones, dropping some. Among 200,000 to 250,000 clones listed, approximately 88% were seen once. What was sequenced was PBMCs. The receptors here all came from a woman aged 25 to 39 in good health and CMV-seropositive.

This chain connects TRBV5-1 to TRBJ1-1, with D tentatively TRBD1 (5 bases). CDR3 length: 14 amino acids. The germline gives CDR1 SGHRS, CDR2 YFSETQ. The ends were cut back, 0 bases at V and 5 bases at J, with 11 bases in the middle. The CDR3 DNA reads TGCGCCAGCAGCTTGGAAGGGGTACGGACTGAAGCTTTCTTT. Translated: CASSLEGVRTEAFF.

The chain links TRBV6-5 to TRBJ1-2; D gene unclear. V lost 2 bases and J lost 8, with 12 bases in between. This CDR3 region has 13 residues. CDR1 and CDR2 from the germline V gene are MNHEY and SVGAGI. Here the CDR3 reads CASSYAVPGGYTF. The CDR3, as DNA: TGTGCCAGCAGTTACGCAGTGCCTGGGGGCTACACCTTC.

The genes are TRBV4-3 and TRBJ1-2, with 9 bases aligning to TRBD1. CDR3 size: 17 residues. V was clipped by 0 bases and J by 1 base; unmatched bases: 6. The germline gives CDR1 LGHNA, CDR2 YSLEER. CDR3: CASSQDIRQGGNYGYTF. CDR3 coding DNA: TGCGCCAGCAGCCAAGATATCCGACAGGGGGGTAACTATGGCTACACCTTC.

V is TRBV11-3 and J is TRBJ2-1; D unresolved. V lost 5 bases and J 7 bases, leaving 15 bases between the germline ends. Germline CDR1 and CDR2: SGHNT and YENEEA. The CDR3 is made up of 14 amino acids. As DNA, the CDR3 is TGTGCCAGCAGCCCCGGCGGTAGTGTGAATGAGCAGTTCTTC. This sequence encodes CASSPGGSVNEQFF.

This clone was observed a handful of times. This chain links TRBV6-1 with TRBJ2-7, with a tentative D call TRBD1 (6 bases). V lost 5 bases and J 5 bases, leaving 16 bases between the germline ends. The germline V gene encodes CDR1 MNHNS and CDR2 SASEGT. The length of the CDR3 is 14 residues. CDR3: CASSLRIAGDEQYF. The CDR3, as DNA: TGTGCCAGCAGTCTTCGGATAGCAGGGGACGAGCAGTACTTC.

The rearrangement links TRBV6-5 to TRBJ2-1; a possible D gene is TRBD2 (6 bases). The CDR3 runs 15 residues. Per the germline V gene, CDR1 is MNHEY and CDR2 is SVGAGI. V was clipped by 0 bases and J by 8 bases, with 14 bases between them. The CDR3 coding sequence is TGTGCCAGCAGTTACTCGGAGCCCGGGAGCGATGAGCAGTTCTTC. Residues: CASSYSEPGSDEQFF.

The chain uses TRBV6-6 and TRBJ1-5; perhaps TRBD1 as D (6 bases). The V end lost 2 bases, the J end lost 3 bases, and 14 bases lay between the germline ends. Germline values: CDR1 MNHNY, CDR2 SVGAGI (reference sequence). The CDR3 contains 16 residues. CDR3 protein: CASSYGSRTDNQPQHF. The CDR3 DNA reads TGTGCCAGCAGTTACGGGTCTAGGACAGACAATCAGCCCCAGCATTTT.

The V and J genes are TRBV6-5 and TRBJ1-4, with D possibly TRBD1 on 5 matching bases. Trimming stripped 4 bases from V and 10 bases from J, with 13 bases between. Germline loops: CDR1 MNHEY, CDR2 SVGAGI. The CDR3 covers 13 residues. CDR3 DNA sequence: TGTGCCAGCAGTTTTTTGCAGGGCGGAAAACTGTTTTTT. Its protein product is CASSFLQGGKLFF.

CDR3 nucleotides: TGTGCCACTCAGAGTTCTTCCTACGAGCAGTACTTC. Translation: CATQSSSYEQYF. The gene calls are TRBV15 and TRBJ2-7; D unresolved. V lost 9 bases and J lost 1, with 10 bases in between. This CDR3 contains 12 residues. The germline CDR1 and CDR2 sequences are LNHNV and YYDKDF (reference sequence).

This clone showed up just a few times. The chain employs TRBV5-1 and TRBJ1-1; no firm D call. Germline CDR1 and CDR2: SGHRS and YFSETQ. The CDR3 has 13 amino acids. Trimming shortened V by 0 bases and J by 1 base, and 4 bases separated the two germline ends. The CDR3 DNA follows: TGCGCCAGCAGCTTGGTGCGGAACACTGAAGCTTTCTTT. Translated, it gives CASSLVRNTEAFF.

CDR3 sequence (DNA): TGTGCCAGCAGTTTATCGTCCGGGAGTGAGCAGTTCTTC. Translated: CASSLSSGSEQFF. The chain combines TRBV27 with TRBJ2-1; TRBD2 might be the D (6 bases). The CDR3 loop spans 13 amino acids. The V gene lost 0 bases and the J gene lost 9 bases, with 9 bases spanning the gap. Germline CDR1 and CDR2: MNHEY and SMNVEV (reference sequence).

The chain joins TRBV30 to TRBJ1-1; possibly TRBD1 for D (5 bases). The CDR3 is 14 amino acids. Germline lookup yields CDR1 GTSNPN and CDR2 SVGIG (reference sequence). With 0 bases removed from V and 5 bases from J, the gap between germline ends came to 13 bases. CDR3 sequence reads: CAWSVLTGTTEAFF. DNA of the CDR3: TGTGCCTGGAGTGTTTTGACCGGGACGACTGAAGCTTTCTTT.

The rearrangement uses TRBV29-1 and TRBJ1-1; no clear D gene. Trimming left V 4 bases short and J 6 bases short, with 9 bases between. CDR3 length equals 11 residues. Germline values: CDR1 SQVTM, CDR2 ANQGSEA. The CDR3, as DNA: TGCAGCGTTGCTTTTGGCCCTGAAGCTTTCTTT. As protein: CSVAFGPEAFF.

The V and J genes are TRBV7-9 and TRBJ2-7; 8 bases match TRBD1. V was pared by 1 base and J by 6 bases, with 14 bases of the junction left unmatched. The CDR3 loop spans 17 amino acids. The germline CDR1 and CDR2 sequences are SEHNR and FQNEAQ (reference sequence). CDR3 sequence: CASSLGPIGQGSGEQYF. The CDR3 coding sequence is TGTGCCAGCAGCTTAGGCCCAATTGGACAGGGATCGGGCGAGCAGTACTTC.

The chain carries TRBV11-2 and TRBJ2-7; no reliable D call. V lost 5 bases and J lost 0, with 14 bases in between. Germline assignment: CDR1 SGHAT and CDR2 FQNNGV. CDR3 length equals 15 residues. The CDR3 DNA reads as TGTGCCAGCAGCCTAGTCGAGACTTACTCCTACGAGCAGTACTTC. This encodes CASSLVETYSYEQYF. The full variable domain, completed using reference TRBV11-2 and TRBJ2-7, is EAGVAQSPRYKIIEKRQSVAFWCNPISGHATLYWYQQILGQGPKLLIQFQNNGVVDDSQLPKDRFSAERLKGVDSTLKIQPAKLEDSAVYLCASSLVETYSYEQYFGPGTRLTVT.

V and J are TRBV9 and TRBJ2-7; TRBD1 is a possible D gene (5 bases). CDR3 length: 15 amino acids. CDR1 and CDR2 from the germline V gene are SGDLS and YYNGEE. V was cut by 4 bases and J by 3 bases, with 17 bases left in between. The CDR3 reads CASSSSGHGSYEQYF. The CDR3 nucleotides are TGTGCCAGCAGCTCATCCGGACACGGAAGCTACGAGCAGTACTTC.

This clone came up a few times. J is TRBJ1-5 and V is TRBV19; the D is unclear. The germline V gene has CDR1 LNHDA and CDR2 SQIVND (reference sequence). Trimming cost V 4 bases and J 0 bases, with 13 bases left between them. The length of the CDR3 is 16 residues. CDR3 nucleotide sequence: TGTGCCAGTAGTACGCAACAACTTTCTAGCAATCAGCCCCAGCATTTT. It is translated as CASSTQQLSSNQPQHF.

V and J are TRBV28 and TRBJ2-3; 7 bases agree with TRBD2. The CDR3 contains 13 residues. Germline CDR1 and CDR2: MDHEN and SYDVKM. Unmatched junction bases numbered 1, after V lost 4 bases and J lost 3 bases. The CDR3 coding sequence is TGTGCCAGCAGTTGGGGGGGGACAGATACGCAGTATTTT. Residues: CASSWGGTDTQYF.